One and the same sample provided the 19 T cell receptor beta chains below, sequenced in a study of blood T cell repertoires in COVID-19. Clones were read by immunoSEQ multiplex PCR, and TCRdb kept only the in-frame ones, dropping some. Among some 110,000 clones listed, approximately 88% were seen once. Sequencing was done on a sample of peripheral blood. Receptors originate from a woman in her 70s with acute or convalescent COVID-19.

The rearrangement links TRBV30 to TRBJ2-1, with a possible D match to TRBD2 (6 bases). The CDR3 is made up of 16 amino acids. Trimming stripped 5 bases from V and 0 bases from J, with 17 bases between. CDR1 and CDR2 (germline): GTSNPN, SVGIG (reference sequence). CDR3 nucleotide sequence: TGTGCCTGGCAGGCGGGGTTCTCGAGCTCCTACAATGAGCAGTTCTTC. It specifies CAWQAGFSSSYNEQFF.

This rearrangement joins TRBV4-1 to TRBJ1-3; 9 bases are shared with TRBD1. The CDR3 totals 16 residues. The ends lost 3 bases at V and 5 bases at J; junction bases unmatched: 8. Germline CDR1 reads MGHRA; CDR2 reads YSYEKL. The CDR3 reads CASSQGPGTGRNTIYF. The DNA of the CDR3 is TGCGCCAGCAGCCAGGGCCCCGGGACAGGGCGAAACACCATATATTTT.

This CDR3 is CASGRAANTEAFF. In DNA form, the CDR3 reads TGTGCCAGTGGCAGGGCGGCGAACACTGAAGCTTTCTTT. The chain is built from TRBV7-8 and TRBJ1-1; perhaps TRBD1 as D (5 bases). Germline values: CDR1 SGHVS, CDR2 FQNEAQ. V was clipped by 9 bases and J by 1 base, with 12 bases between them. The CDR3 is made up of 13 amino acids. The whole variable domain, filled in from reference TRBV7-8 and TRBJ1-1, reads GAGVSQSPRYKVAKRGQDVALRCDPISGHVSLFWYQQALGQGPEFLTYFQNEAQLDKSGLPSDRFFAERPEGSVSTLKIQRTQQEDSAVYLCASGRAANTEAFFGQGTRLTVV.

This clone was counted a few times. This sequence joins TRBV2 and TRBJ2-5; 7 bases match TRBD2. Germline V lookup: CDR1 SNHLY, CDR2 FYNNEI. The CDR3 consists of 13 residues. After removal of 4 bases from V and 5 bases from J, the junction contained 4 bases not matched to a gene. In DNA form, the CDR3 reads TGTGCCAGCAGTGGACTAGCACGGGAGACCCAGTACTTC. It yields the protein CASSGLARETQYF.

This clone has just one count. This chain joins TRBV2 and TRBJ1-2; tentative D call: TRBD1 (6 bases). This CDR3 region has 15 residues. V was clipped by 5 bases and J by 8 bases, with 21 bases between them. Per the germline V gene, CDR1 is SNHLY and CDR2 is FYNNEI. The CDR3 reads CASSPGDRWGGGYTF. The DNA for the CDR3 is TGTGCCAGCAGTCCCGGAGACAGGTGGGGTGGAGGCTACACCTTC.

V and J are TRBV13 and TRBJ1-6, with D possibly TRBD1 on 6 matching bases. This CDR3 comprises 14 residues. The germline V gene encodes CDR1 PRHDT and CDR2 FYEKMQ (reference sequence). The V and J ends lost 1 base and 6 bases respectively, with 7 bases between them. CDR3 coding DNA: TGTGCCAGCAGCTTAGAACAGGGTAATTCACCCCTCCACTTT. Translating gives CASSLEQGNSPLHF.

This clone was observed a single time. The gene calls are TRBV9 and TRBJ2-3; D gene uncertain. Trimming pared 4 bases from V and 7 bases from J, leaving 16 bases between. Germline loops: CDR1 SGDLS, CDR2 YYNGEE. The CDR3 is 14 amino acids. The CDR3 here is CASSPHEARYTQYF. The CDR3 DNA reads as TGTGCCAGCAGCCCCCACGAGGCCCGTTATACGCAGTATTTT.

This chain connects TRBV16 to TRBJ2-5, with 7 bases lining up with TRBD1. V lost 2 bases to trimming and J lost 1 base; unmatched junction nucleotides: 4. The CDR3 is 15 residues long. Germline V CDR1 and CDR2: KGHSY, FQNENV. CDR3 protein: CASSQKGAVQETQYF. The CDR3 DNA reads TGTGCCAGCAGCCAAAAGGGGGCAGTCCAAGAGACCCAGTACTTC.

The chain combines TRBV5-1 with TRBJ2-2, with 9 bases fitting TRBD1. Germline V gene sequence: CDR1 SGHRS, CDR2 YFSETQ. The CDR3 loop spans 15 amino acids. With 6 bases clipped from V and 1 base from J, the junction kept 4 bases outside the gene matches. This CDR3 is CASKLTGGNTGELFF. The DNA of the CDR3 is TGCGCCAGCAAATTGACAGGGGGGAACACCGGGGAGCTGTTTTTT.

On this clone itself: Other nucleotide sequences in the sample specify the same CDR3. The rearrangement uses TRBV9 and TRBJ2-1; 7 bases map to TRBD2. The CDR3 extends over 16 amino acids. Germline lookup yields CDR1 SGDLS and CDR2 YYNGEE. V shed 0 bases and J 3 bases; nucleotides not matched to a gene: 6. In DNA, the CDR3 is TGTGCCAGCAGCGTAGCTGGCCAGCGGGGCTACAATGAGCAGTTCTTC. Its protein product is CASSVAGQRGYNEQFF.

This CDR3 is CASSLYREGGQPQHF. The DNA of the CDR3 is TGTGCCAGCAGCTTGTACAGGGAGGGCGGTCAGCCCCAGCATTTT. This chain joins TRBV5-6 and TRBJ1-5, with TRBD1 as a possible D gene (6 bases). The CDR3 has 15 residues. Germline V gives CDR1 SGHDT, CDR2 YYEEEE. Trimming took off 1 base at V and 6 bases at J, with 14 bases between the two ends.

V usage is TRBV6-5 and J usage is TRBJ1-2, with TRBD1 matching over 9 bases. V trimming: 4 bases; J trimming: 3 bases; junction bases outside the gene matches: 6. Germline-derived CDR1 and CDR2 are MNHEY and SVGAGI. There are 15 residues in the CDR3. This chain's CDR3 is CASSSGTGMDYGYTF. As DNA, the CDR3 is TGTGCCAGCAGTTCGGGGACAGGGATGGACTATGGCTACACCTTC.

Points on this clone: Other DNA sequences in this specimen translate into the identical CDR3. The J gene is TRBJ1-1, the V gene TRBV5-1; the D gene is possibly TRBD1 (5 bases). V lost 4 bases, J lost 4 bases, and 14 bases lay in between. The CDR3 contains 14 residues. Germline CDR1 and CDR2: SGHRS and YFSETQ. For the CDR3, the DNA is TGCGCCAGCAGCCTGGACGCGGGGGGCACTGAAGCTTTCTTT. Translating gives CASSLDAGGTEAFF.

The CDR3 here is CASSQGRGGGETQYF. For the CDR3, the DNA is TGTGCCAGCAGCCAAGGGCGCGGGGGTGGAGAGACCCAGTACTTC. V is TRBV3-1 (or the pseudogene TRBV3-2) and J is TRBJ2-5, with TRBD2 matching 7 bases. This CDR3 is built from 15 residues. Trimming cost V 1 base and J 4 bases; bases outside gene matches: 6. Germline CDR1 and CDR2: LGHDT and YNNKEL (reference sequence).

The rearrangement uses TRBV4-1 and TRBJ1-2; 9 bases are shared with TRBD1. Germline V gene lookup returns CDR1 MGHRA and CDR2 YSYEKL. Unmatched junction bases numbered 4, after V lost 3 bases and J lost 5 bases. The CDR3 length is 14 residues. CDR3 loop: CASSHPGTGYGYTF. CDR3 sequence (DNA): TGCGCCAGCAGCCATCCCGGGACAGGGTATGGCTACACCTTC.

The genes are TRBV27 and TRBJ1-2; TRBD1 matches at 9 bases. CDR3 length: 16 residues. The ends lost 6 bases at V and 7 bases at J; junction bases unmatched: 15. CDR1 and CDR2 (germline): MNHEY, SMNVEV (reference sequence). CDR3 protein: CASRPDTGGPPVGYTF. Here the CDR3 DNA reads TGTGCCAGCAGACCAGACACAGGGGGCCCACCGGTTGGCTACACCTTC.

This sequence joins TRBV5-6 and TRBJ2-1, with 9 bases lining up with TRBD2. This CDR3 is 14 amino acids long. Per the germline V gene, CDR1 is SGHDT and CDR2 is YYEEEE. V shed 4 bases and J 7 bases; nucleotides not matched to a gene: 6. DNA of the CDR3: TGTGCCAGCAGCCCCCTTGGACTAGCGAATGAGCAGTTCTTC. Translating gives CASSPLGLANEQFF.

Notes on this clone: Possible read error: a much larger clone is one base away. V gene TRBV27 combines with J gene TRBJ1-1; a weak D match, TRBD1 (6 bases). This CDR3 is built from 13 residues. V was pared by 4 bases and J by 3 bases, with 9 bases between. Germline loops: CDR1 MNHEY, CDR2 SMNVEV (reference sequence). The CDR3 is CASSSRGDTEAFF. The CDR3 DNA reads TGTGCCAGCAGTTCCAGGGGAGACACTGAAGCTTTCTTT.

The rearrangement links TRBV25-1 to TRBJ1-1; tentative D call: TRBD1 (5 bases). V gave up 6 bases and J gave up 5 bases, with 10 bases separating them. Germline values: CDR1 MGHDK, CDR2 SYGVNS. The CDR3 has 12 amino acids. The CDR3 here is CASRGVGTEAFF. DNA for the CDR3: TGTGCCAGCAGAGGGGTCGGGACTGAAGCTTTCTTT. The full variable domain, with the rest looked up from reference TRBV25-1 and TRBJ1-1, is EADIYQTPRYLVIGTGKKITLECSQTMGHDKMYWYQQDPGMELHLIHYSYGVNSTEKGDLSSESTVSRIRTEHFPLTLESARPSHTSQYLCASRGVGTEAFFGQGTRLTVV.